The 30 T cell receptor beta chains given below trace back to one sample, sequenced in a study of graft-versus-host responses after intestinal transplantation. No cognate antigen is known for these TCRs. TCRdb's copy holds only in-frame clones and misses some; the assay was immunoSEQ multiplex PCR. The repertoire holds about 86,000 clones, with around nine tenths as singletons. This sample comprised unstimulated CD8+ T cells sorted from spleen or lymph node cells, obtained before intestinal transplant. These receptors were obtained from a human donor who received an intestinal transplant.

The chain uses TRBV23-1 and TRBJ2-5, with 10 bases that match TRBD1. TRBV23-1 qualifies as an ORF whose function is uncertain. There are 14 residues in the CDR3. The junction had 14 bases not matched to a gene; V was cut back by 10 bases and J by 9 bases. CDR3 protein: CATHSGQGTYPQYF. CDR3 DNA: TGCGCCACTCACTCGGGACAGGGGACGTATCCCCAGTACTTC.

J is TRBJ2-3 and V is TRBV9; 8 nucleotides align to TRBD2. With V trimmed by 0 bases and J by 4 bases, 4 bases remained unmatched. The CDR3 is 15 amino acids. Germline V gene lookup returns CDR1 SGDLS and CDR2 YYNGEE. The CDR3 sequence is CASSVAGGHADTQYF. The CDR3 DNA reads TGTGCCAGCAGCGTAGCGGGGGGGCATGCAGATACGCAGTATTTT.

This chain joins TRBV7-9 and TRBJ1-4; D uncertain. Germline V CDR1 and CDR2: SEHNR, FQNEAQ (reference sequence). The CDR3 length is 14 residues. V gave up 1 base and J gave up 2 bases, with 5 bases separating them. The CDR3 sequence is CASSLGQTNEKLFF. The CDR3 DNA is TGTGCCAGCAGCTTAGGTCAGACTAATGAAAAACTGTTTTTT.

The J gene is TRBJ2-7, the V gene TRBV28; 13 bases are a match to TRBD2. J lost 4 bases, V lost 6 bases, and 0 bases had no gene match. The CDR3 consists of 13 residues. Looked up from germline, CDR1 is MDHEN and CDR2 is SYDVKM. CDR3 sequence: CASRLAGGYEQYF. The CDR3 bases are TGTGCCAGCAGACTAGCGGGAGGGTACGAGCAGTACTTC.

This rearrangement joins TRBV7-9 to TRBJ2-1; no reliable D call. The CDR3 loop spans 12 amino acids. Trimming shortened V by 5 bases and J by 8 bases, and 10 bases separated the two germline ends. Germline assignment: CDR1 SEHNR and CDR2 FQNEAQ (reference sequence). In DNA, the CDR3 is TGTGCCAGCAGCCGTCTAGGAGATGAGCAGTTCTTC. Amino acid sequence: CASSRLGDEQFF.

The chain couples TRBV19 to TRBJ1-5; a weak D match, TRBD1 (6 bases). Germline values: CDR1 LNHDA, CDR2 SQIVND (reference sequence). V shed 11 bases and J shed 1 base, with 15 bases lying between them. The CDR3 consists of 14 residues. The CDR3, as DNA: TGTGCCGGGGGCGGAGAAGAAAGCAATCAGCCCCAGCATTTT. It is translated as CAGGGEESNQPQHF. Full variable domain (remainder filled in from reference TRBV19 and TRBJ1-5): DGGITQSPKYLFRKEGQNVTLSCEQNLNHDAMYWYRQDPGQGLRLIYYSQIVNDFQKGDIAEGYSVSREKKESFPLTVTSAQKNPTAFYLCAGGGEESNQPQHFGDGTRLSIL.

The chain couples TRBV5-1 to TRBJ1-2, with TRBD1 matching over 8 bases. After removal of 4 bases from V and 7 bases from J, the junction contained 6 bases not matched to a gene. CDR3 length: 13 residues. Per germline, CDR1 SGHRS and CDR2 YFSETQ. CDR3 residues: CASSQGANSGYTF. CDR3 bases: TGCGCCAGCAGCCAGGGGGCGAATTCTGGCTACACCTTC.

The chain joins TRBV28 to TRBJ2-1; TRBD2 is a possible D gene (5 bases). CDR3 length: 17 amino acids. Trimming cost V 3 bases and J 4 bases, with 19 bases left between them. CDR1 is MDHEN and CDR2 is SYDVKM in the germline V gene. This chain's CDR3 is CASSFGRAARGYNEQFF. CDR3 in DNA: TGTGCCAGCAGTTTTGGTCGAGCGGCCCGAGGGTACAATGAGCAGTTCTTC.

V and J are TRBV5-8 and TRBJ2-7, with D tentatively TRBD2 (5 bases). Germline loops: CDR1 SGHTS, CDR2 YDEGEE. Trimming shortened V by 1 base and J by 6 bases, and 11 bases separated the two germline ends. There are 13 residues in the CDR3. The CDR3 is CASSLRGSAEQYF. CDR3 sequence (DNA): TGTGCCAGCAGCTTGAGAGGGAGTGCCGAGCAGTACTTC. The full variable domain, its missing parts supplied by reference TRBV5-8 and TRBJ2-7, is EAGVTQSPTHLIKTRGQQATLRCSPISGHTSVYWYQQALGLGLQFLLWYDEGEERNRGNFPPRFSGRQFPNYSSELNVNALELEDSALYLCASSLRGSAEQYFGPGTRLTVT.

The V gene is TRBV28, the J gene TRBJ1-4; 9 nucleotides match TRBD1. The CDR3 has 20 residues. V was pared by 2 bases and J by 0 bases, with 13 bases of the junction left unmatched. Germline-derived CDR1 and CDR2 are MDHEN and SYDVKM. The CDR3 DNA is TGTGCCAGCAGTTTAGGGGTTGCCGGGACAGGGCTTACAACTAATGAAAAACTGTTTTTT. It codes for CASSLGVAGTGLTTNEKLFF.

This clone is medium-sized. In DNA, the CDR3 is TGCAGCGGCGTAGTTCCGAACACTGAAGCTTTCTTT. This codes for CSGVVPNTEAFF. This sequence joins TRBV29-1 and TRBJ1-1; D is unresolved. Germline V gene lookup returns CDR1 SQVTM and CDR2 ANQGSEA. V gave up 7 bases and J gave up 1 base, with 10 bases separating them. This CDR3 is 12 amino acids long.

The chain is built from TRBV13 and TRBJ2-7, with 9 bases lining up with TRBD2. CDR1 is PRHDT and CDR2 is FYEKMQ in the germline V gene (reference sequence). The V and J ends lost 4 bases and 3 bases, in that order; junction bases with no gene match: 4. The CDR3 covers 14 residues. The CDR3 region is CASSSETSGYEQYF. The CDR3 DNA follows: TGTGCCAGCAGCTCAGAGACTAGCGGCTACGAGCAGTACTTC.

This chain joins TRBV29-1 and TRBJ2-1, with D possibly matching TRBD2 (5 bases). This CDR3 has 13 amino acids. V lost 8 bases and J lost 5, with 16 bases in between. Germline CDR1 and CDR2: SQVTM and ANQGSEA. The CDR3 reads CSPRGGLHNEQFF. The CDR3 nucleotides read TGCAGCCCTCGTGGCGGGCTCCACAATGAGCAGTTCTTC.

J is TRBJ2-1 and V is TRBV29-1, with D maybe TRBD2 (6 bases). CDR1 and CDR2 from the germline V gene are SQVTM and ANQGSEA. Trimming pared 3 bases from V and 7 bases from J, leaving 16 bases between. The CDR3 sequence is 14 residues long. The CDR3 region is CSVDFYSGLNEQFF. The CDR3 coding sequence is TGCAGCGTTGATTTTTACAGCGGGCTTAATGAGCAGTTCTTC.

The V call is TRBV7-9, the J call TRBJ2-7; 7 bases are a match to TRBD2. The germline CDR1 and CDR2 sequences are SEHNR and FQNEAQ (reference sequence). CDR3 length equals 13 residues. V shed 4 bases and J 2 bases; nucleotides not matched to a gene: 2. The CDR3, as DNA: TGTGCCAGCAGCTCCGGGACTACCTACGAGCAGTACTTC. This codes for CASSSGTTYEQYF. Looking up the rest from reference TRBV7-9 and TRBJ2-7 gives the full variable domain: DTGVSQNPRHKITKRGQNVTFRCDPISEHNRLYWYRQTLGQGPEFLTYFQNEAQLEKSRLLSDRFSAERPKGSFSTLEIQRTEQGDSAMYLCASSSGTTYEQYFGPGTRLTVT.

The chain combines TRBV4-3 with TRBJ2-3; 8 bases fit TRBD2. Germline V gene sequence: CDR1 LGHNA, CDR2 YSLEER. This CDR3 is built from 15 residues. Trimming cost V 6 bases and J 11 bases; bases outside gene matches: 16. The CDR3 loop reads CASRDTSGGLGEQYF. CDR3 sequence (DNA): TGCGCCAGCAGGGATACTAGCGGTGGGCTCGGCGAGCAGTATTTT.

The rearrangement uses TRBV6-1 and TRBJ2-3; TRBD1 is a possible D gene (5 bases). The CDR3 extends over 16 amino acids. CDR1 and CDR2 from the germline V gene are MNHNS and SASEGT. Deletions cut 1 base from V and 6 bases from J, with 17 bases between. The CDR3 nucleotides are TGTGCCAGCAGTGAAGTTGTAAAGGGGCCTGATGATACGCAGTATTTT. Translating it yields CASSEVVKGPDDTQYF.

This chain connects TRBV28 to TRBJ2-5; D gene uncertain. The CDR3 consists of 12 residues. Trimming left V 3 bases short and J 3 bases short, with 5 bases between. CDR1 and CDR2 (germline): MDHEN, SYDVKM. For the CDR3, the DNA is TGTGCCAGCAGTTTCCCCGAAGAGACCCAGTACTTC. It specifies CASSFPEETQYF.

The gene calls are TRBV6-1 and TRBJ2-5, with D possibly being TRBD2 (6 bases). The CDR3 totals 14 residues. Germline V lookup: CDR1 MNHNS, CDR2 SASEGT. With 7 bases removed from V and 5 bases from J, the gap between germline ends came to 17 bases. CDR3 protein: CASKAGPAQETQYF. As DNA, the CDR3 is TGTGCCAGCAAAGCGGGCCCCGCCCAGGAGACCCAGTACTTC.

As concerns this clone: The same CDR3 also results from other DNA sequences found in this sample. This chain links TRBV4-3 with TRBJ2-7; D is perhaps TRBD2 (6 bases). Germline CDR1 LGHNA, CDR2 YSLEER. The V gene lost 3 bases and the J gene lost 0 bases, with 6 bases spanning the gap. This CDR3 is 13 amino acids long. CDR3 in amino acids: CASSQGLSYEQYF. The CDR3, as DNA: TGCGCCAGCAGCCAGGGACTCTCCTACGAGCAGTACTTC.

The chain uses TRBV9 and TRBJ1-1; tentatively, D is TRBD1 (6 bases). Trimming left V 4 bases short and J 1 base short, with 11 bases between. Germline V gives CDR1 SGDLS, CDR2 YYNGEE. The CDR3 loop spans 14 amino acids. The DNA for the CDR3 is TGTGCCAGCAGCCTAACGACAGGGAACACTGAAGCTTTCTTT. Its translation is CASSLTTGNTEAFF.

The V gene is TRBV5-1, the J gene TRBJ2-7, with a weak D call TRBD1 (6 bases). Germline V gene lookup returns CDR1 SGHRS and CDR2 YFSETQ. CDR3 length: 14 amino acids. V lost 4 bases, J lost 5 bases, and 16 bases lay in between. The CDR3 bases are TGCGCCAGCAGCCTGACAGGCGGCGCGGACGAGCAGTACTTC. Its translation is CASSLTGGADEQYF.

J is TRBJ1-3 and V is TRBV6-1, with D uncertain. Per the germline V gene, CDR1 is MNHNS and CDR2 is SASEGT. V dropped 1 base and J dropped 1 base, with 8 bases sitting between them. The CDR3 loop spans 15 amino acids. This CDR3 is CASSEGRFSGNTIYF. In nucleotides, the CDR3 is TGTGCCAGCAGTGAAGGTCGGTTTTCTGGAAACACCATATATTTT.

This clone was seen only once. The chain carries TRBV21-1 and TRBJ1-1. TRBV21-1 is a documented pseudogene. The CDR3 is 16 residues long. The CDR3 coding sequence is TGTGCCAGCAGCAAAGGGGGAGGGGATGGTCGGACTGAAGCTTTCTTT. Translation: CASSKGGGDGRTEAFF.

V usage is TRBV4-3 and J usage is TRBJ1-1; a possible D gene is TRBD1 (6 bases). This CDR3 spans 18 amino acids. CDR1 and CDR2 from the germline V gene are LGHNA and YSLEER. Trimming pared 1 base from V and 7 bases from J, leaving 25 bases between. The CDR3 bases are TGCGCCAGCAGCCAAGGTACCGACAGGCGCATCTTCGGATTTGAAGCTTTCTTT. Amino acids: CASSQGTDRRIFGFEAFF.

This chain connects TRBV6-1 to TRBJ2-7; D might be TRBD1 (5 bases). Trimming left V 9 bases short and J 0 bases short, with 9 bases between. The CDR3 covers 12 residues. The germline V gene has CDR1 MNHNS and CDR2 SASEGT. The CDR3 DNA is TGTGCCAGTTTACAGGCCTCCTACGAGCAGTACTTC. Protein sequence: CASLQASYEQYF.

The chain combines TRBV15 with TRBJ1-3; TRBD1 is a possible D gene (5 bases). V dropped 3 bases and J dropped 0 bases, with 12 bases sitting between them. The CDR3 spans 16 residues. Germline CDR1 LNHNV, CDR2 YYDKDF (reference sequence). In nucleotides, the CDR3 is TGTGCCACCAGCAGGGGGGACTACTACTCTGGAAACACCATATATTTT. Amino acids: CATSRGDYYSGNTIYF.

This clone showed up just once. This rearrangement joins TRBV19 to TRBJ1-1; unclear D gene. This CDR3 spans 14 amino acids. CDR1 and CDR2 (germline): LNHDA, SQIVND (reference sequence). V lost 3 bases to trimming and J lost 5 bases, with 13 bases between them. The CDR3 spells CASSISEGRTEAFF. In DNA, the CDR3 is TGTGCCAGTAGTATTTCTGAGGGAAGAACTGAAGCTTTCTTT.

Only one count was recorded for this clone. DNA for the CDR3: TGTGCCTGGAGTGTAGCGGCCAGCACAGATACGCAGTATTTT. Its translation is CAWSVAASTDTQYF. The V call is TRBV30, the J call TRBJ2-3, with D possibly being TRBD2 (5 bases). Germline-derived CDR1 and CDR2 are GTSNPN and SVGIG (reference sequence). The CDR3 consists of 14 residues. The ends were cut back, 0 bases at V and 0 bases at J, with 7 bases in the middle.

This sequence joins TRBV15 and TRBJ1-2, with a weak D call TRBD1 (5 bases). The CDR3 has 15 amino acids. CDR1 LNHNV and CDR2 YYDKDF come from the germline V gene (reference sequence). With 3 bases removed from V and 6 bases from J, the gap between germline ends came to 17 bases. In nucleotides, the CDR3 is TGTGCCACCAGCAGGCGTGGAGACAGTCGGGATGGCTACACCTTC. Translating it yields CATSRRGDSRDGYTF.